This T cell receptor (beta chain) was captured by sequencing in a study of cytomegalovirus exposure and HLA in healthy donors. The CDR3 contains 14 residues. From germline, CDR1 is PRHDT and CDR2 FYEKMQ (reference sequence). Primers: 60 Vbeta forward and 13 Jbeta reverse. Repertoires were generated with immunoSEQ multiplex PCR, while TCRdb's copy carries only in-frame clones and drops some. The sample has some 150,000 clones; about 81% are singletons. The receptor's source is a man between 25 and 39 years old in good health and CMV-seronegative. Sequenced: PBMCs. This sequence joins TRBV13 and TRBJ2-5, with 8 nucleotides matching TRBD2. The J call may be mistaken, given a closer DNA end match to TRBJ2-7. The CDR3 loop reads CASSLTRGAIEQYF. CDR3 nucleotides: TGTGCCAGCAGCTTGACGCGGGGGGCGATCGAGCAGTACTTC.